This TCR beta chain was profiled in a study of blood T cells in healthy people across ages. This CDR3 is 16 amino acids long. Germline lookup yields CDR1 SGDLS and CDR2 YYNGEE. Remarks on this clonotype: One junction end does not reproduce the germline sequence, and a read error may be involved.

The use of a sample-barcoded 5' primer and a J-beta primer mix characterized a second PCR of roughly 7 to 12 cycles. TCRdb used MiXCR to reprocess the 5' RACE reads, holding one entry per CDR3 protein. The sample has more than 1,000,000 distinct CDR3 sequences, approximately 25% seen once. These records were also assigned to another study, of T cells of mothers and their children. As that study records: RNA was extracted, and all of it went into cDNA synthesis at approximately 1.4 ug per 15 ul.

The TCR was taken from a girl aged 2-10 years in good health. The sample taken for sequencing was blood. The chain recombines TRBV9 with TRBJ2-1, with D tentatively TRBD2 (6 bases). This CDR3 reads CASSPLGGLGYNEQSF. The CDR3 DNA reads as TGTGCCAGCAGCCCCCTGGGGGGTCTAGGGTACAATGAGCAGTCCTTC.